This TCR beta chain was found in a study of blood T cell repertoires in COVID-19. Study background: The United States, Italy and Spain were the sources of the acute and convalescent COVID-19 samples. Sample material is recorded as cDNA or gDNA derived from T cells, B-cell-depleted T cells, or PBMCs.

Original processing methods: Reference gene primer amplification yielded estimated nucleated cell counts. This table comes from immunoSEQ multiplex PCR, and its TCRdb copy is limited to in-frame clones, with some not included. That table gives V, J and clone size, and the DNA gave D and trimming. The table records about 74,000 clones, 90% of them present only once. Germline assignment: CDR1 MGHDK and CDR2 SYGVNS. V lost 6 bases to trimming and J lost 5 bases, with 6 bases between them. The CDR3 sequence is 11 residues long. In regard to this clone: Given a much more abundant clone one base away, this may be a read error.

This clonotype was obtained from a human donor in a cohort sampled during active COVID-19. The sequencing input was peripheral blood. The chain is built from TRBV25-1 and TRBJ2-3, with D tentatively TRBD2 (5 bases). DNA of the CDR3: TGTGCCAGCAGGGAGGTAGATACGCAGTATTTT. Its translation: CASREVDTQYF.